The 28 T cell receptor beta chains presented below share a single source sample, sequenced in a study of regulatory T cells in long-lasting Graves disease. CDR3-region Arm-PCR and iRepertoire HTBI primers produced the TCR beta libraries. TCRdb used MiXCR to reprocess the multiplex PCR reads, holding one entry per CDR3 protein. This table holds 200,000 to 250,000 distinct CDR3 sequences, roughly 20% found once. Time point indicated: newly diagnosed GD, antithyroid drugs for less than 3 months. Making the TCR library involved RNA that had been extracted from PBMCs. These data were likewise used in another study, on T cells in Graves' hyperthyroidism and ophthalmopathy.

The sample here was peripheral blood mononuclear cells (PBMCs), taken at new diagnosis, from a patient treated with antithyroid drugs. These receptors originate from a woman in her twenties or thirties with Graves disease.

This clonotype came up many times. This chain connects TRBV11-3 to TRBJ1-1; D remains ambiguous. V dropped 5 bases and J dropped 3 bases, with 10 bases sitting between them. From germline, CDR1 is SGHNT and CDR2 YENEEA. CDR3 length: 13 amino acids. The CDR3 loop reads CASSLVRYTEAFF. The CDR3 DNA reads TGTGCCAGCAGCCTAGTCCGGTACACTGAAGCTTTCTTT. The full variable domain, in which reference TRBV11-3 and TRBJ1-1 provide the parts outside the CDR3, is EAGVVQSPRYKIIEKKQPVAFWCNPISGHNTLYWYLQNLGQGPELLIRYENEEAVDDSQLPKDRFSAERLKGVDSTLKIQPAELGDSAVYLCASSLVRYTEAFFGQGTRLTVV.

Many counts were recorded for this clonotype. The chain employs TRBV12-3 or TRBV12-4 and TRBJ2-3; 7 bases align to TRBD2. Trimming at V came to 3 bases and at J to 5 bases, leaving 8 bases not matched to a gene. The CDR3 consists of 15 residues. This CDR3 reads CASSFHAGVEDTQYF. The CDR3 DNA reads TGTGCCAGCAGTTTCCATGCGGGAGTGGAAGATACGCAGTATTTT.

The genes are TRBV9 and TRBJ2-5; 7 bases fit TRBD1. The V segment lost 0 bases and the J segment 1 base; nucleotides outside the gene matches: 6. Germline-derived CDR1 and CDR2 are SGDLS and YYNGEE. The CDR3 loop spans 16 amino acids. CDR3 region: CASSVGDRDAQETQYF. Here the CDR3 DNA reads TGTGCCAGCAGCGTAGGTGACAGGGACGCCCAAGAGACCCAGTACTTC.

Ten or more counts support this clonotype. The chain uses TRBV10-2 and TRBJ2-5; TRBD2 matches 9 bases. CDR1 WSHSY and CDR2 SAAADI come from the germline V gene. This CDR3 has 15 amino acids. The junction had 11 bases not matched to a gene; V was cut back by 7 bases and J by 5 bases. The CDR3 loop is CASKRRGGARETQYF. CDR3 coding DNA: TGCGCCAGCAAAAGGCGCGGGGGGGCGCGGGAGACCCAGTACTTC.

This clonotype was recorded at least ten times. The chain carries TRBV9 and TRBJ2-7; 8 bases are shared with TRBD1. J lost 3 bases, V lost 3 bases, and 11 bases had no gene match. Germline V CDR1 and CDR2: SGDLS, YYNGEE. This CDR3 contains 16 residues. The CDR3 coding sequence is TGTGCCAGCAGCGGTCGTGGGGCAGGGGGCTTCTACGAGCAGTACTTC. This translates into CASSGRGAGGFYEQYF.

This clonotype was recorded many times. The chain has TRBV9 and TRBJ1-1; the match to TRBD1 covers 7 bases. The V gene's germline CDR1 is SGDLS and CDR2 YYNGEE. V trimming: 3 bases; J trimming: 8 bases; junction bases outside the gene matches: 13. CDR3 size: 15 residues. In DNA form, the CDR3 reads TGTGCCAGCAGCGCCGGACTCCCAGTACAGGGGGAAGCTTTCTTT. Translated, it gives CASSAGLPVQGEAFF.

This clonotype was observed many times. This rearrangement joins TRBV7-2 to TRBJ2-5; 7 bases map to TRBD1. Looked up from germline, CDR1 is SGHTA and CDR2 is FQGNSA. This CDR3 comprises 14 residues. V lost 5 bases, J lost 3 bases, and 6 bases stayed unmatched. The CDR3 sequence: CASSDPTGEETQYF. CDR3 in DNA: TGTGCCAGCAGCGACCCCACAGGGGAAGAGACCCAGTACTTC.

Here the CDR3 reads CSAKGAIREKVYNEQFF. CDR3 nucleotides: TGCAGTGCGAAGGGAGCTATCCGGGAGAAGGTCTACAATGAGCAGTTCTTC. The chain uses TRBV20-1 and TRBJ2-1; a weak D match, TRBD2 (6 bases). The V and J ends lost 6 bases and 3 bases respectively, with 24 bases between them. CDR3 length: 17 residues. Germline V gene data show CDR1 as DFQATT and CDR2 as SNEGSKA (reference sequence).

This clonotype turned up a few times. CDR3 sequence: CSARHGFRGGYTF. Here the CDR3 DNA reads TGCAGTGCTAGGCACGGTTTCCGTGGGGGCTACACCTTC. V usage is TRBV20-1 and J usage is TRBJ1-2; D gene ambiguous. The V end lost 3 bases, the J end lost 8 bases, and 16 bases lay between the germline ends. The germline V gene has CDR1 DFQATT and CDR2 SNEGSKA (reference sequence). The CDR3 spans 13 residues.

Of note for this clonotype: One end of the junction varies from germline; a read error may be responsible. The chain has TRBV5-4 and TRBJ2-2; 13 bases map to TRBD2. This CDR3 is 15 amino acids long. Germline V gene data show CDR1 as SGHNT and CDR2 as YYREEE (reference sequence). This CDR3 reads CASRLGLAGSGELFF. The CDR3 region has the DNA TGTGCCAGCAGGTTGGGACTAGCGGGATCCGGGGAGCTGTTTTTT.

This clonotype showed up many times. The V and J genes are TRBV11-2 and TRBJ2-2, with 8 bases aligning to TRBD1. CDR1 is SGHAT and CDR2 is FQNNGV in the germline V gene. After removal of 6 bases from V and 7 bases from J, the junction contained 7 bases not matched to a gene. The CDR3 is 14 residues long. The CDR3 is CASRVGTGFGELFF. The CDR3 DNA reads as TGTGCCAGCAGGGTCGGGACAGGCTTCGGGGAGCTGTTTTTT.

This clonotype was detected many times. In DNA form, the CDR3 reads TGTGCCAACCTGACAGAATACTACGAGCAGTACTTC. This sequence encodes CANLTEYYEQYF. The chain has TRBV6-1 and TRBJ2-7, with D possibly TRBD1 on 5 matching bases. Trimming cost V 10 bases and J 3 bases, with 13 bases left between them. There are 12 residues in the CDR3. The germline CDR1 and CDR2 sequences are MNHNS and SASEGT.

A note on this clonotype: A far larger clone is only one base removed, so a read error is likely. The conserved phenylalanine or tryptophan normally closing the CDR3 is absent here, so this likely arose from a read error. This chain connects TRBV12-3 or TRBV12-4 to TRBJ1-5; 9 positions agree with TRBD1. The CDR3 length is 15 residues. V shed 6 bases and J 5 bases; nucleotides not matched to a gene: 8. The CDR3 bases are TGTGCCAGCAGCCCTCGTACAGGGGGCGATCAGCCCCAGCATGTT. Its translation: CASSPRTGGDQPQHV.

This clonotype was counted ten times or more. The chain combines TRBV28 with TRBJ1-1; D not resolved. CDR1 is MDHEN, CDR2 SYDVKM, per germline. Trimming stripped 6 bases from V and 0 bases from J, with 14 bases between. The CDR3 spans 15 residues. The DNA for the CDR3 is TGTGCCAGCAGCCGGTCGGCCAGGTTGAACACTGAAGCTTTCTTT. It codes for CASSRSARLNTEAFF.

On this clonotype: A far larger clone is one nucleotide away, so this likely arose from a read error. V usage is TRBV12-3 or TRBV12-4 and J usage is TRBJ2-5; D possibly corresponds to TRBD2 (7 bases). Deletions cut 8 bases from V and 3 bases from J, with 19 bases between. The CDR3 contains 15 residues. Here the CDR3 reads CASGLNGGGEETQYF. As DNA, the CDR3 is TGTGCCAGCGGCTTAAATGGCGGGGGCGAAGAGACCCAGTACTTC.

Concerning this clonotype itself: This likely traces to a read error, being one base from a far larger clone. The chain recombines TRBV6-1 with TRBJ1-4; D not certain. The CDR3 has 15 amino acids. Germline CDR1 reads MNHNS; CDR2 reads SASEGT. Deletions cut 3 bases from V and 4 bases from J, with 12 bases between. The CDR3: CASSESVQRNEKLFF. DNA for the CDR3: TGTGCCAGCAGTGAGAGTGTCCAGCGTAATGAAAAACTGTTTTTT.

This clonotype occurred many times. CDR3 sequence (DNA): TGTGCCAGCAGTCGTCTCGGGGAGGTCGACGAGCAGTACTTC. This codes for CASSRLGEVDEQYF. This chain joins TRBV27 and TRBJ2-7, with D perhaps TRBD2 (6 bases). The CDR3 covers 14 residues. Trimming took 5 bases from V and 5 from J, leaving 16 bases between them. Germline V gene data show CDR1 as MNHEY and CDR2 as SMNVEV (reference sequence).

The genes are TRBV6-5 and TRBJ1-1; D might be TRBD1 (6 bases). The CDR3 is 16 amino acids. Germline V gene data show CDR1 as MNHEY and CDR2 as SVGAGI. Trimming left V 4 bases short and J 1 base short, with 16 bases between. The CDR3 reads CASSWGSGARNTEAFF. The CDR3 DNA sequence: TGTGCCAGCAGTTGGGGCTCAGGGGCGCGGAACACTGAAGCTTTCTTT.

This clonotype was seen a handful of times. The rearrangement uses TRBV29-1 and TRBJ1-2, with 8 bases that match TRBD1. The junction had 14 bases not matched to a gene; V was cut back by 5 bases and J by 0 bases. This CDR3 region has 17 residues. Germline V gene data show CDR1 as SQVTM and CDR2 as ANQGSEA. CDR3 nucleotides: TGCAGCGTTTCGGGTACCGGGACAGGCTTAACTAACTATGGCTACACCTTC. This encodes CSVSGTGTGLTNYGYTF.

The table lists this clonotype with many counts. CDR3 DNA: TGTGCCAGCAGCTTAGGGCACGCTCGAGCGGACAATGAGCAGTTCTTC. This encodes CASSLGHARADNEQFF. The chain carries TRBV7-9 and TRBJ2-1; possible D gene TRBD2, 5 bases. V was pared by 1 base and J by 5 bases, with 15 bases between. The CDR3 sequence is 16 residues long. Germline loops: CDR1 SEHNR, CDR2 FQNEAQ (reference sequence).

This clonotype has at least ten counts. The V gene is TRBV11-3, the J gene TRBJ2-3; D may correspond to TRBD1 or TRBD2 (6 bases each). The V gene lost 3 bases and the J gene lost 2 bases, with 12 bases spanning the gap. The CDR3 length is 15 residues. From germline, CDR1 is SGHNT and CDR2 YENEEA. DNA for the CDR3: TGTGCCAGCAGCTTGGAGGGGGGCAACACAGATACGCAGTATTTT. Translating it yields CASSLEGGNTDTQYF.

This clonotype was counted between two and nine times. An end of the junction does not agree with germline; a read error may underlie this. This chain uses TRBV27 with TRBJ1-1; possible D gene TRBD1, 6 bases. This CDR3 has 14 amino acids. The germline CDR1 and CDR2 sequences are MNHEY and SMNVEV (reference sequence). The CDR3: CASSPGQLNAEAFF. The CDR3 region has the DNA TGTGCCAGCAGTCCCGGACAGTTGAACGCTGAAGCTTTCTTT.

At least ten counts were recorded for this clonotype. The chain carries TRBV6-1 and TRBJ1-2, with 8 bases matching TRBD1. The CDR3 is made up of 15 amino acids. V was clipped by 7 bases and J by 7 bases; unmatched bases: 14. Germline loops: CDR1 MNHNS, CDR2 SASEGT. This CDR3 reads CASTRGAGGTSGYTF. CDR3 DNA sequence: TGTGCCAGCACTCGAGGGGCAGGGGGCACCAGTGGCTACACCTTC.

This clonotype was counted a few times. The gene calls are TRBV2 and TRBJ2-7; no reliable D call. V gave up 2 bases and J gave up 3 bases, with 8 bases separating them. In germline, CDR1 is SNHLY, CDR2 FYNNEI. The CDR3 has 13 amino acids. This chain's CDR3 is CASSERIFYEQYF. The CDR3 nucleotides are TGTGCCAGCAGTGAACGGATCTTCTACGAGCAGTACTTC.

This clonotype was seen at least ten times. The gene calls are TRBV5-5 and TRBJ2-3; 14 positions agree with TRBD2. Germline loops: CDR1 SGHKS, CDR2 YYEKEE (reference sequence). V shed 4 bases, J shed 6 bases, and the junction held 7 bases outside the gene matches. The CDR3 extends over 16 amino acids. CDR3 nucleotides: TGTGCCAGCAGCCTGGGACTAGCGGGGGAGGGGGATACGCAGTATTTT. Amino acids: CASSLGLAGEGDTQYF.

This clonotype has a handful of counts. The V gene is TRBV19, the J gene TRBJ2-3, with D perhaps TRBD1 (5 bases). The CDR3 sequence is 13 residues long. The ends were cut back, 7 bases at V and 2 bases at J, with 10 bases in the middle. Germline loops: CDR1 LNHDA, CDR2 SQIVND (reference sequence). The CDR3 reads CASTGFHTDTQYF. CDR3 in DNA: TGTGCCAGTACAGGGTTTCACACAGATACGCAGTATTTT.

V gene TRBV15 combines with J gene TRBJ1-6; D not certain. The CDR3 loop spans 13 amino acids. Germline loops: CDR1 LNHNV, CDR2 YYDKDF (reference sequence). Trimming stripped 0 bases from V and 10 bases from J, with 7 bases between. This CDR3 reads CATSRDEASPLHF. In DNA, the CDR3 is TGTGCCACCAGCAGAGATGAGGCCTCACCCCTCCACTTT.

The sample holds many counts of this clonotype. The V gene is TRBV12-3 or TRBV12-4, the J gene TRBJ2-7; 7 bases are shared with TRBD2. This CDR3 spans 13 amino acids. Trimming at V came to 4 bases and at J to 9 bases, leaving 9 bases not matched to a gene. The CDR3 protein is CASSSGRGSWQYF. The CDR3 DNA is TGTGCCAGCAGTTCAGGGAGGGGATCGTGGCAGTACTTC.